Listed below are T cell receptor beta chains from one sample, sequenced in a study of PD-1 blockade in classical Hodgkin lymphoma. Assay used: immunoSEQ multiplex PCR; TCRdb lists only in-frame clones, some missing. The sample has about 98,000 clones; roughly 92% are singletons. Specimen: peripheral blood mononuclear cells (PBMCs), collected at baseline. These receptors all come from a human donor with classical Hodgkin lymphoma. The CDR3 runs from the conserved cysteine through the conserved F or W. The D gene is left open where the match is weak.

J gene | V gene | D gene | CDR3 protein | CDR3 DNA
TRBJ2-7 | TRBV5-1 | TRBD1 | CASSRGQGAPSSYEQYF | TGCGCCAGCAGCCGTGGACAGGGGGCGCCGAGCTCCTACGAGCAGTACTTC
TRBJ2-5 | TRBV27 | TRBD1 | CASSLGTGGGETQYF | TGTGCCAGCAGTTTAGGGACAGGGGGAGGGGAGACCCAGTACTTC
TRBJ2-7 | TRBV9 | - | CASSASGGIQQYF | TGTGCCAGCAGCGCATCCGGAGGGATTCAGCAGTACTTC
TRBJ2-5 | TRBV9 | - | CASSALTEGTQYF | TGTGCCAGCAGCGCCTTAACCGAAGGGACCCAGTACTTC
TRBJ1-2 | TRBV25-1 | - | CASSDLQNYGYTF | TGTGCCAGCAGTGACCTCCAGAACTATGGCTACACCTTC
TRBJ2-5 | TRBV6-6 | - | CASSYRVQETQYF | TGTGCCAGCAGTTACCGGGTTCAAGAGACCCAGTACTTC
TRBJ2-7 | TRBV18 | - | CASSPSLAAYEQYF | TGTGCCAGCTCACCATCCCTAGCCGCCTACGAGCAGTACTTC
TRBJ2-1 | TRBV5-1 | - | CASSPRSAPNEQFF | TGCGCCAGCAGCCCCCGGTCGGCGCCAAATGAGCAGTTCTTC
TRBJ2-5 | TRBV2 | TRBD1 | CASRDRGRTQYF | TGTGCCAGCCGAGACAGGGGGCGGACCCAGTACTTC
TRBJ1-2 | TRBV6-1 | TRBD1 | CASSRTGDSYGYTF | TGTGCCAGCAGTCGAACAGGGGACAGCTATGGCTACACCTTC
TRBJ2-2 | TRBV29-1 | TRBD1 | CSVVLVHHRGTGELFF | TGCAGCGTTGTATTGGTTCATCACAGGGGAACCGGGGAGCTGTTTTTT
TRBJ2-7 | TRBV7-6 | - | CASSPPGHPYEQYF | TGTGCCAGCAGCCCGCCGGGACACCCCTACGAGCAGTACTTC
TRBJ2-2 | TRBV6-5 | - | CASSYSAGPTGELFF | TGTGCCAGCAGTTACTCGGCAGGGCCCACCGGGGAGCTGTTTTTT
TRBJ2-1 | TRBV6-5 | - | CASTDGGAYNEQFF | TGTGCCAGCACGGATGGCGGAGCCTACAATGAGCAGTTCTTC
TRBJ1-3 | TRBV30 | - | CAWNPGTIYF | TGTGCCTGGAACCCCGGCACCATATATTTT
TRBJ2-1 | TRBV5-1 | - | CASSLGGNSGSTYNEQFF | TGCGCCAGCAGCTTGGGAGGCAACAGCGGTTCCACATACAATGAGCAGTTCTTC
TRBJ1-5 | TRBV19 | - | CASSRGANQPQHF | TGTGCCAGTAGTAGGGGGGCCAATCAGCCCCAGCATTTT